Detailed here is one T cell receptor (beta chain). Its specificity is not known. In the original analysis: Out-of-frame sequences were removed, leaving 2,204,828 distinct TCRbeta sequences. TCRdb's copy holds only in-frame clones and misses some; the assay was immunoSEQ multiplex PCR. V and J calls and clone size are as listed in that table; D and trimming were resolved from the DNA. The sample records 35,000 to 55,000 clones, over 65% being singletons. Germline-derived CDR1 and CDR2 are SGHTA and FQGTGA. The junction had 3 bases not matched to a gene; V was cut back by 5 bases and J by 5 bases. CDR3 length: 15 amino acids. The data stem from a study of memory CD4+ T cells and cytomegalovirus serostatus. General observations from the study: Suggested: most of the CMV-linked TCR signature lies in CD4+ memory cells. 67 of 164 known CMV-associated TCRbeta sequences appeared in CD4+ memory.

The sort gate was single viable CD3+CD4+CD8-CD45RO+ cells for memory CD4+ T cells. CMV serostatus came from serum IgG against pp150, pp28, p38, p52. Sequencing was done on a sample of memory CD4+ T cells from blood. The sequence derives from an adult in good health and CMV-seronegative. The chain carries TRBV7-3 and TRBJ2-2; TRBD2 agrees at 12 bases. DNA of the CDR3: TGTGCCAGCAGCCCCCTAGCGGGGGGGACCGGGGAGCTGTTTTTT. Translated, it gives CASSPLAGGTGELFF.